This T cell receptor (beta chain) was captured by sequencing in a study of blood T cell repertoires in COVID-19. Assay used: immunoSEQ multiplex PCR; TCRdb lists only in-frame clones, some missing. The table has 60,000 to 90,000 clones, 80% to 95% seen once. Note on this clone: Other DNA variants within this sample encode the same CDR3.

The CDR3 extends over 12 amino acids. Deletions cut 2 bases from V and 9 bases from J, with 8 bases between. Per the germline V gene, CDR1 is SGHTA and CDR2 is FQGNSA. This TCR was recovered from a woman of 80 years or more with acute or convalescent COVID-19. The sequenced sample was peripheral blood. The rearrangement uses TRBV7-2 and TRBJ2-1; D is perhaps TRBD2 (5 bases). The CDR3: CASSLFRGEQFF. CDR3 coding DNA: TGTGCCAGCAGCTTATTCCGGGGTGAGCAGTTCTTC.